Listed here are 2 T cell receptor beta chains from one sample, sequenced in a study of identical twins. One entry per CDR3 protein results from TCRdb running MiXCR on the 5' RACE reads. The sample yields about 790,000 distinct CDR3 sequences, approximately 18% seen once. These data were likewise used in another study, on T cells expressing NK-cell markers.

The sample comprised PBMCs. These receptors were taken from a woman aged 18-29 years in good health.

This clonotype was seen only a few times. Its ends do not fully match the called genes, so a read error is possible. The chain uses TRBV10-3 and TRBJ2-1; 9 bases are a match to TRBD1. The length of the CDR3 is 15 residues. The germline V gene has CDR1 ENHRY and CDR2 SYGVKD. The chain's CDR3 is CAIKPGTGSFNEQFF. CDR3 bases: TGTGCCATCAAGCCCGGGACAGGGTCCTTCAATGAGCAGTTCTTC.

The chain's CDR3 is CASSKLGGPPYEQYF. Here the CDR3 DNA reads TGTGCCAGTAGTAAATTGGGGGGTCCCCCCTACGAGCAGTACTTC. This chain uses TRBV19 with TRBJ2-7, with D maybe TRBD2 (6 bases). V was trimmed by 4 bases and J by 2 bases, leaving 15 bases between them. Germline V CDR1 and CDR2: LNHDA, SQIVND (reference sequence). CDR3 length equals 15 residues.